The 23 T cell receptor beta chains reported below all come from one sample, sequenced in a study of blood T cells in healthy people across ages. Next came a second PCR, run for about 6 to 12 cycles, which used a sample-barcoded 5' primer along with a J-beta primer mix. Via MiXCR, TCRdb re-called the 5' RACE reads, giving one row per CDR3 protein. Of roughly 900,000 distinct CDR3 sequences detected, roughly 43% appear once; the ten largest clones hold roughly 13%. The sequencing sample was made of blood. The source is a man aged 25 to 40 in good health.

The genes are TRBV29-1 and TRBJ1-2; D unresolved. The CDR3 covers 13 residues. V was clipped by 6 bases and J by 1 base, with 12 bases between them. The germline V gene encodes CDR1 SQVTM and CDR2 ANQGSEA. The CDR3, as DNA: TGCAGCGTCTGGACGGATCGTAACTATGGCTACACCTTC. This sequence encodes CSVWTDRNYGYTF.

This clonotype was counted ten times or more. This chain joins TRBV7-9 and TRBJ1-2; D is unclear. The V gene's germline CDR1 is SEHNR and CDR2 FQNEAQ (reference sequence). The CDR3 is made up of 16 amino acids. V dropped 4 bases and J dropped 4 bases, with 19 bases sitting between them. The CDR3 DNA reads TGTGCCAGCAGCTCCCTGGCCCCGGGTGCGACCTATGGCTACACCTTC. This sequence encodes CASSSLAPGATYGYTF.

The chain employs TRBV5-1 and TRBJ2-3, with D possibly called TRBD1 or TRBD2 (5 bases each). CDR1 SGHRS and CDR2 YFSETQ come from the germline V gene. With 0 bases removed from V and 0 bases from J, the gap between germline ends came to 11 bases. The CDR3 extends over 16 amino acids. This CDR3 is CASSLGDRTSTDTQYF. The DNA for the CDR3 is TGCGCCAGCAGCTTGGGGGACCGCACTAGCACAGATACGCAGTATTTT.

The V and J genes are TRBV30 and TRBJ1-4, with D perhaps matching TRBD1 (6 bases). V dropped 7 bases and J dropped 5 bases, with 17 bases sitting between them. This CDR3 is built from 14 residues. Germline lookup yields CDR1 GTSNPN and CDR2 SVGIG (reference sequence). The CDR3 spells CASGAGASNEKLFF. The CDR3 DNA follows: TGTGCCTCGGGGGCAGGGGCTAGCAATGAAAAACTGTTTTTT.

The CDR3 sequence: CSAPVGGAVSNQPQHF. DNA of the CDR3: TGCAGTGCCCCTGTGGGTGGAGCAGTTAGCAATCAGCCCCAGCATTTT. This chain uses TRBV20-1 with TRBJ1-5; no clear D. The CDR3 runs to 16 residues. The germline CDR1 and CDR2 sequences are DFQATT and SNEGSKA (reference sequence). V lost 6 bases, J lost 0 bases, and 18 bases lay in between.

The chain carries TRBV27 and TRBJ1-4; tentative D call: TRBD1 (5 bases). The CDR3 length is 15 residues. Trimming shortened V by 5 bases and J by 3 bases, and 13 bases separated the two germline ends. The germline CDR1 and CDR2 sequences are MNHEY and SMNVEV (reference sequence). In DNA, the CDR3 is TGTGCCAGCAGTGATCACGGGGCCTCTAATGAAAAACTGTTTTTT. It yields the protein CASSDHGASNEKLFF.

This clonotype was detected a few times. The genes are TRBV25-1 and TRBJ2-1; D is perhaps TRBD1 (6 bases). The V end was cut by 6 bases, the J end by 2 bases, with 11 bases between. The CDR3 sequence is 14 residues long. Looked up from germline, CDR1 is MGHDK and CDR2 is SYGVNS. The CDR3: CASSMTGPYNEQFF. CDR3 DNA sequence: TGTGCCAGCAGCATGACAGGCCCCTACAATGAGCAGTTCTTC.

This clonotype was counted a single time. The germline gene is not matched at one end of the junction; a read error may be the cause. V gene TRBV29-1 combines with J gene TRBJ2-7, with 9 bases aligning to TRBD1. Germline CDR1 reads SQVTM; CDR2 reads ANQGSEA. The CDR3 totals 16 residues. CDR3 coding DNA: TGCGGCGTTGCATCCGACCGGGACAGGGAACTCTACGAGCAGTACTTC. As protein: CGVASDRDRELYEQYF.

The CDR3 sequence: CSASFRGGSYNEQFF. The CDR3 DNA reads as TGCAGTGCGTCTTTTAGGGGGGGCTCCTACAATGAGCAGTTCTTC. The chain uses TRBV20-1 and TRBJ2-1; maybe TRBD2 (7 bases). V lost 6 bases and J 0 bases, leaving 15 bases between the germline ends. Looked up from germline, CDR1 is DFQATT and CDR2 is SNEGSKA (reference sequence). The CDR3 totals 15 residues.

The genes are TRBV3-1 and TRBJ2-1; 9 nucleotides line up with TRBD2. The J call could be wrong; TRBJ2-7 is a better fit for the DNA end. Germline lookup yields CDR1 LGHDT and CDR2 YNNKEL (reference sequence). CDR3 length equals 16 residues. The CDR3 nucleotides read TGTGCCAGCAGCCGGCTAGCGGGGAGCTCCTACAATGAGCAGTACTTC. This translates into CASSRLAGSSYNEQYF.

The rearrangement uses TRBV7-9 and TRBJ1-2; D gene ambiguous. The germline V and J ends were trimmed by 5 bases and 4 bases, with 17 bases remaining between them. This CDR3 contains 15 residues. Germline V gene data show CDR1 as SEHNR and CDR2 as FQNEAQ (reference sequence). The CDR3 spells CASSPRTGGLYGYTF. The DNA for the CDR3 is TGTGCCAGCAGCCCCCGGACTGGCGGCCTCTATGGCTACACCTTC.

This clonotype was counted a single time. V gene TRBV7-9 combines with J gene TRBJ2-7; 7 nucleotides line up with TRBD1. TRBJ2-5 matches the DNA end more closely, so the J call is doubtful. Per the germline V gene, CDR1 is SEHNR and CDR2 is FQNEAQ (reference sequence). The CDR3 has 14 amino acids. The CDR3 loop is CASSPERGLETQYF. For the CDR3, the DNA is TGTGCCAGCAGCCCCGAGAGGGGGCTGGAGACCCAGTACTTC.

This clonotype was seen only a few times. CDR3: CASSPTSGGYEDTQYF. In DNA, the CDR3 is TGTGCCAGCTCACCAACTAGCGGGGGGTACGAAGATACGCAGTATTTT. The chain combines TRBV18 with TRBJ2-3, with 12 nucleotides matching TRBD2. The CDR3 spans 16 residues. J was trimmed by 5 bases and V by 2 bases; bases with no gene match: 5. Per the germline V gene, CDR1 is KGHSH and CDR2 is LQKENI.

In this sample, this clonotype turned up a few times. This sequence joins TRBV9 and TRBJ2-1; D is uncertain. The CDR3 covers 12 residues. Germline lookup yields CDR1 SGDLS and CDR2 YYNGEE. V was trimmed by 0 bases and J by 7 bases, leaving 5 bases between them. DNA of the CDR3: TGTGCCAGCAGCGTAGGTCTGAATGAGCAGTTCTTC. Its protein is CASSVGLNEQFF.

The CDR3 DNA is TGTGCCAGCATTGACAGGGGGGCGCCTGAAGCTTTCTTT. Its translation: CASIDRGAPEAFF. The chain is built from TRBV6-1 and TRBJ1-1, with 9 bases lining up with TRBD1. Losses at the gene ends were 7 bases for V and 6 bases for J; bases not matched to a gene: 6. This CDR3 region has 13 residues. Germline CDR1 and CDR2: MNHNS and SASEGT.

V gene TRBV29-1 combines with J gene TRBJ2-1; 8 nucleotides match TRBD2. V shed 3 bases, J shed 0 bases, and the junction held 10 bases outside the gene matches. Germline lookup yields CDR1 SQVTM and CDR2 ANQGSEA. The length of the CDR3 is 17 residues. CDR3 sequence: CSVDGAREGNSYNEQFF. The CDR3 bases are TGCAGCGTTGACGGAGCCCGGGAGGGGAACTCCTACAATGAGCAGTTCTTC.

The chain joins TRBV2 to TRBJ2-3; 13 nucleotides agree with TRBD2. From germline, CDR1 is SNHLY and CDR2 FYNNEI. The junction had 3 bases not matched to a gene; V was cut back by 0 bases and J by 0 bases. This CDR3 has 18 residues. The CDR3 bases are TGTGCCAGCAGTGAAGCTGAACTAGCGGGGGGGAGCACAGATACGCAGTATTTT. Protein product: CASSEAELAGGSTDTQYF. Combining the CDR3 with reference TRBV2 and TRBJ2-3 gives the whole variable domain EPEVTQTPSHQVTQMGQEVILRCVPISNHLYFYWYRQILGQKVEFLVSFYNNEISEKSEIFDDQFSVERPDGSNFTLKIRSTKLEDSAMYFCASSEAELAGGSTDTQYFGPGTRLTVL.

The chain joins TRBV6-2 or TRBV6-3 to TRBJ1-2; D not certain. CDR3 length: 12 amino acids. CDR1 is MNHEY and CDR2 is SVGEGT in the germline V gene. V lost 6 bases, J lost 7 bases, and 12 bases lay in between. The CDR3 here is CASREKARGYTF. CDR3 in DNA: TGTGCCAGCAGGGAGAAGGCCCGTGGCTACACCTTC.

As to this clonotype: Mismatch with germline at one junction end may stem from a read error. DNA of the CDR3: TGCGCCAGCAGTCTCTTTCCCGGACCATTCTACAATGGGCAGTTCTTC. As protein: CASSLFPGPFYNGQFF. The genes are TRBV4-1 and TRBJ2-1; D remains unclear. Germline CDR1 MGHRA, CDR2 YSYEKL. The CDR3 is 16 residues long.

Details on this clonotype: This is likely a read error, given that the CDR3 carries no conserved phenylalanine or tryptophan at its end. The CDR3 DNA reads TGTGCCAGCAGCCAAGCCGGGACAGGGAATTCACCCCTCCACGTT. Protein product: CASSQAGTGNSPLHV. This chain uses TRBV3-1 with TRBJ1-6, with TRBD1 matching 9 bases. The CDR3 is made up of 15 amino acids. Germline lookup yields CDR1 LGHDT and CDR2 YNNKEL (reference sequence). V was clipped by 1 base and J by 7 bases; unmatched bases: 2.

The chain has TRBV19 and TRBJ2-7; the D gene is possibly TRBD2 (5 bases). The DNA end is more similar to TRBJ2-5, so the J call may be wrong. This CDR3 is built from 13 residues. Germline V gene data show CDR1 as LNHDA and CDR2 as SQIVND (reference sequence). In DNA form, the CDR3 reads TGTGCCAGTAGTGACTACTCCAGCGAGACCCAGTACTTC. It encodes CASSDYSSETQYF.

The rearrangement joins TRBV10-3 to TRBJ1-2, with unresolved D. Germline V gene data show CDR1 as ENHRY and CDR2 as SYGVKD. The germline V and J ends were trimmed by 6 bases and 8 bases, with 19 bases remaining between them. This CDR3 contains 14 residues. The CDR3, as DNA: TGTGCCATCAGGATAGTACCTCGGGGAGGGGGCTACACCTTC. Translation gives CAIRIVPRGGGYTF.

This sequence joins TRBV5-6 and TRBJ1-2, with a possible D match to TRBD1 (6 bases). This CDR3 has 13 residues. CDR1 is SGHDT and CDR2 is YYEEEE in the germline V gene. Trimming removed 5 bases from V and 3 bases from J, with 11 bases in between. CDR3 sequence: CASRAGTHYGYTF. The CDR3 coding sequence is TGTGCCAGCAGGGCCGGGACACACTATGGCTACACCTTC.